This T cell receptor beta chain was observed in a study of vaccination effects on CD4 cells after COVID-19. Overall study context: It was two doses of either the BNT162b2 or mRNA-1273 vaccine that participants received.

Peptide-pool stimulation followed by sequencing identified expanded antigen-specific CD4+ clonotypes in the ViraFEST assay. It was after more than 8 days of culture that CD4+ T cells were isolated. The person's infection with SARS-CoV-2, confirmed by PCR, took place between March and December 2020. The authors replaced half the medium with IL-2 medium on days 3 and 7. Trimming removed 2 bases from V and 7 bases from J, with 11 bases in between. Per germline, CDR1 MNHNY and CDR2 SVGAGI (reference sequence). This CDR3 contains 13 residues. This clone showed up just a few times. No antigen is known for it. Findings and caveats of the study: Spike-reactive clones found after vaccination in convalescents were mainly new vaccine-induced clones. Among infection- and vaccine-induced clones, marked clonal contraction occurred late after vaccination.

Here immunoSEQ multiplex PCR was the method, and the copy in TCRdb shows in-frame clones only, minus some. The table includes around 23,000 clones, approximately 72% detected once. Specimen: CD4+ T cells from PBMCs cultured with a peptide pool, collected before COVID-19 vaccination. The receptor was isolated from a human donor who had a prior SARS-CoV-2 infection. The chain has TRBV6-6 and TRBJ1-2; possibly TRBD1 for D (5 bases). CDR3 amino acids: CASSYGARGGYTF. The CDR3 coding sequence is TGTGCCAGCAGTTACGGGGCACGAGGTGGCTACACCTTC.